This T cell receptor (beta chain) was found in a study of T cell responses to AZD1222 COVID-19 vaccine. With respect to this clone: Its target is unknown.

V lost 7 bases to trimming and J lost 0 bases, with 15 bases between them. This CDR3 is 16 amino acids long. Germline loops: CDR1 LGHDT, CDR2 YNNKEL (reference sequence). Findings and caveats of the study: Within unmutated variant regions lay the reported targets of nearly half of spike-specific TCRs. White British ancestry dominated among donors, who included more females, and clonal diversity was possibly underestimated.

Using immunoSEQ multiplex PCR, the repertoire was profiled, and TCRdb retains in-frame clones only, with some absent. In the table there are tens of thousands of clones, over 80% of which are singletons. This chain uses TRBV3-1 (or the pseudogene TRBV3-2) with TRBJ2-2; possibly TRBD1 for D (5 bases). Specimen: peripheral blood, collected on day 0 of AZD1222 vaccination. This clonotype originated in an adult in good health. As DNA, the CDR3 is TGTGCCAGCACCCACCGCCAGGGCGCGAACACCGGGGAGCTGTTTTTT. It translates to CASTHRQGANTGELFF.